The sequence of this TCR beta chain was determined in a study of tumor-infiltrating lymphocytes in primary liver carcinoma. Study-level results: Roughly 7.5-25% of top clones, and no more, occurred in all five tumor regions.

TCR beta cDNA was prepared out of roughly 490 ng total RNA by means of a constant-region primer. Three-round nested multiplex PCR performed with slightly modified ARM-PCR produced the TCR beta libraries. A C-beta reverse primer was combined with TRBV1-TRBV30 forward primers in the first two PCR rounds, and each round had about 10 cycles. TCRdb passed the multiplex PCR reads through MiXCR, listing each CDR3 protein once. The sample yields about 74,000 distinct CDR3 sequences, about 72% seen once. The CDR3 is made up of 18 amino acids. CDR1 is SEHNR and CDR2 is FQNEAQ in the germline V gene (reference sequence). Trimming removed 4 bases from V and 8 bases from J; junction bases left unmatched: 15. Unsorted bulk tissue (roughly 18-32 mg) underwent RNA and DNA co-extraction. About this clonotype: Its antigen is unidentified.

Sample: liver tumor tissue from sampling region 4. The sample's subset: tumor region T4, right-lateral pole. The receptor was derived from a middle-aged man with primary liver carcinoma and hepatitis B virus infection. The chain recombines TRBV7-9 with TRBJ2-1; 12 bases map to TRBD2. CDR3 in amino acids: CASSSHSGLAGTSHEQFF. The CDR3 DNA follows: TGTGCCAGCAGCTCACATTCGGGACTAGCGGGTACGAGCCATGAGCAGTTCTTC.